A selection of T cell receptor beta chains follows, all from one sample in a study of blood T cell repertoires in COVID-19. Data came from immunoSEQ multiplex PCR; TCRdb stores just in-frame clones and leaves some out. The sample contains almost 350,000 clones, over 85% of which appear only once. Sequenced input: peripheral blood. All receptors come from a woman aged 60-75 years with COVID-19, enrolled during active disease. Both conserved end residues are part of each CDR3. The D gene is left open where the match is weak. The size entry is marked missing in some rows and otherwise reads once, few, many or a size class.

abundance: NA
d_gene: NA
v_gene: TRBV3-1/TRBV3-2
j_gene: TRBJ1-1
CDR3aa: CASSQGRKGTEAFF
CDR3nt: TGTGCCAGCAGCCAAGGCCGGAAGGGGACTGAAGCTTTCTTT

abundance: few
d_gene: TRBD1
v_gene: TRBV28
j_gene: TRBJ1-6
CDR3aa: CASSLITGENSPLHF
CDR3nt: TGTGCCAGCAGTTTAATAACAGGGGAAAATTCACCCCTCCACTTT

abundance: NA
d_gene: NA
v_gene: TRBV28
j_gene: TRBJ1-1
CDR3aa: CASSLGGSDTEAFF
CDR3nt: TGTGCCAGCAGTTTGGGAGGGTCGGACACTGAAGCTTTCTTT

abundance: NA
d_gene: NA
v_gene: TRBV2
j_gene: TRBJ1-2
CDR3aa: CASSGQGYGYTF
CDR3nt: TGTGCCAGCAGTGGTCAGGGGTATGGCTACACCTTC

abundance: NA
d_gene: NA
v_gene: TRBV14
j_gene: TRBJ2-1
CDR3aa: CASSRRYTSSYNEQFF
CDR3nt: TGTGCCAGCAGCCGCCGGTATACGAGCTCCTACAATGAGCAGTTCTTC

abundance: NA
d_gene: TRBD1
v_gene: TRBV7-9
j_gene: TRBJ1-1
CDR3aa: CASSLGDRVNTEAFF
CDR3nt: TGTGCCAGCAGCTTAGGGGACAGGGTGAACACTGAAGCTTTCTTT

abundance: NA
d_gene: TRBD1
v_gene: TRBV18
j_gene: TRBJ1-2
CDR3aa: CASSPSLTGNYGYTF
CDR3nt: TGTGCCAGCTCACCTTCCCTGACAGGGAACTATGGCTACACCTTC

abundance: NA
d_gene: TRBD1
v_gene: TRBV7-2
j_gene: TRBJ1-4
CDR3aa: CASSLKPGGRYGEKLFF
CDR3nt: TGTGCCAGCAGCCTGAAGCCAGGGGGCCGCTATGGAGAAAAACTGTTTTTT

abundance: NA
d_gene: NA
v_gene: TRBV10-3
j_gene: TRBJ2-5
CDR3aa: CAISAASQETQYF
CDR3nt: TGTGCCATCAGTGCGGCTAGTCAAGAGACCCAGTACTTC

abundance: NA
d_gene: NA
v_gene: TRBV12-5
j_gene: TRBJ1-1
CDR3aa: CASGGYLGVLGTEAFF
CDR3nt: TGTGCTAGTGGTGGCTATCTCGGGGTACTGGGCACTGAAGCTTTCTTT

abundance: NA
d_gene: NA
v_gene: TRBV18
j_gene: TRBJ1-1
CDR3aa: CASSPIGGATEAFF
CDR3nt: TGTGCCAGCTCACCAATCGGGGGAGCCACTGAAGCTTTCTTT

abundance: NA
d_gene: TRBD1
v_gene: TRBV28
j_gene: TRBJ1-1
CDR3aa: CASSLSPRQGAPEAFF
CDR3nt: TGTGCCAGCAGTTTATCACCGAGGCAGGGGGCCCCTGAAGCTTTCTTT

abundance: NA
d_gene: TRBD1
v_gene: TRBV6-5
j_gene: TRBJ1-1
CDR3aa: CASSRGQGPEAFF
CDR3nt: TGTGCCAGCAGTAGGGGACAGGGGCCTGAAGCTTTCTTT

abundance: NA
d_gene: NA
v_gene: TRBV28
j_gene: TRBJ1-5
CDR3aa: CASSAHRGTLSNQPQHF
CDR3nt: TGTGCCAGCAGTGCCCATCGAGGGACTCTTAGCAATCAGCCCCAGCATTTT

abundance: NA
d_gene: TRBD1
v_gene: TRBV5-4
j_gene: TRBJ2-2
CDR3aa: CASSLADRGGTGELFF
CDR3nt: TGTGCCAGCAGCTTGGCGGACAGGGGGGGGACCGGGGAGCTGTTTTTT

abundance: NA
d_gene: NA
v_gene: TRBV3-1/TRBV3-2
j_gene: TRBJ1-1
CDR3aa: CASSQGAGRNTEAFF
CDR3nt: TGTGCCAGCAGCCAAGGGGCGGGGAGGAACACTGAAGCTTTCTTT

abundance: once
d_gene: NA
v_gene: TRBV29-1
j_gene: TRBJ1-1
CDR3aa: CSVARGVTEAFF
CDR3nt: TGCAGCGTTGCTCGGGGTGTCACTGAAGCTTTCTTT

abundance: NA
d_gene: TRBD1
v_gene: TRBV5-1
j_gene: TRBJ2-1
CDR3aa: CASSRDRGEDEQFF
CDR3nt: TGCGCCAGCAGCAGGGACAGGGGGGAGGATGAGCAGTTCTTC

abundance: NA
d_gene: TRBD1
v_gene: TRBV20-1
j_gene: TRBJ1-2
CDR3aa: CSARLGQGNTF
CDR3nt: TGCAGTGCCCGACTGGGACAGGGGAACACCTTC

abundance: NA
d_gene: NA
v_gene: TRBV24-1
j_gene: TRBJ1-2
CDR3aa: CATSDSGATYYGYTF
CDR3nt: TGTGCCACCAGTGATTCAGGGGCGACTTACTATGGCTACACCTTC

abundance: NA
d_gene: TRBD1
v_gene: TRBV18
j_gene: TRBJ1-6
CDR3aa: CASSETGEENSPLHF
CDR3nt: TGTGCCAGCTCAGAGACAGGGGAGGAGAATTCACCCCTCCACTTT

abundance: NA
d_gene: NA
v_gene: TRBV15
j_gene: TRBJ1-6
CDR3aa: CATSRDLQVGNSPLHF
CDR3nt: TGTGCCACCAGCAGAGATTTGCAGGTCGGTAATTCACCCCTCCACTTT

abundance: NA
d_gene: NA
v_gene: TRBV21-1
j_gene: TRBJ1-2
CDR3aa: CASSKVKGQDYGYTF
CDR3nt: TGTGCCAGCAGCAAAGTCAAGGGGCAGGACTATGGCTACACCTTC

abundance: once
d_gene: TRBD2
v_gene: TRBV15
j_gene: TRBJ2-7
CDR3aa: CATSKMTSGVNEQYF
CDR3nt: TGTGCCACCAGCAAAATGACTAGCGGGGTCAACGAGCAGTACTTC